Shown below are 25 T cell receptor beta chains from a single sample sequenced in a study of cytomegalovirus exposure and HLA in healthy donors. Sequenced by immunoSEQ multiplex PCR; TCRdb stores in-frame clones only, minus some. Of over 100,000 clones in the sample, approximately 92% were seen once. The sequenced sample was PBMCs. The source is a woman aged 18-29 years in good health and CMV-seronegative.

The rearrangement links TRBV5-6 to TRBJ2-2; perhaps TRBD1 as D (5 bases). The ends were cut back, 7 bases at V and 2 bases at J, with 15 bases in the middle. CDR3 length equals 15 residues. CDR1 and CDR2 from the germline V gene are SGHDT and YYEEEE. The CDR3 DNA sequence: TGTGCCAGCGGGAACAGGAGACAAAACACCGGGGAGCTGTTTTTT. The encoded protein is CASGNRRQNTGELFF. The entire variable domain, with the rest obtained from reference TRBV5-6 and TRBJ2-2, is as follows: DAGVTQSPTHLIKTRGQQVTLRCSPKSGHDTVSWYQQALGQGPQFIFQYYEEEERQRGNFPDRFSGHQFPNYSSELNVNALLLGDSALYLCASGNRRQNTGELFFGEGSRLTVL.

The rearrangement joins TRBV6-6 to TRBJ1-5; D remains unclear. The ends were cut back, 2 bases at V and 9 bases at J, with 8 bases in the middle. The CDR3 contains 12 residues. Germline CDR1 MNHNY, CDR2 SVGAGI (reference sequence). The DNA for the CDR3 is TGTGCCAGCAGTTACGGAGAAGGGCCCCAGCATTTT. Residues: CASSYGEGPQHF.

This chain links TRBV27 with TRBJ1-1; TRBD1 aligns across 9 bases. The germline gives CDR1 MNHEY, CDR2 SMNVEV (reference sequence). V was pared by 4 bases and J by 11 bases, with 2 bases of the junction left unmatched. The CDR3 totals 11 residues. This CDR3 reads CASSSGQGAFF. In nucleotides, the CDR3 is TGTGCCAGCAGTTCAGGACAGGGGGCTTTCTTT.

About this clone itself: The germline gene is not matched at one end of the junction; a read error may be the cause. The V gene is TRBV5-4, the J gene TRBJ2-5; possibly TRBD1 for D (5 bases). Looked up from germline, CDR1 is SGHNT and CDR2 is YYREEE (reference sequence). This CDR3 has 13 amino acids. Here the CDR3 reads CASSRRSQESQYF. For the CDR3, the DNA is TGTGCCAGCAGCCGAAGATCACAGGAGAGCCAGTACTTC.

V gene TRBV6-1 combines with J gene TRBJ1-1; D is unclear. Per the germline V gene, CDR1 is MNHNS and CDR2 is SASEGT. The germline V and J ends were trimmed by 6 bases and 8 bases, with 7 bases remaining between them. This CDR3 has 10 amino acids. The CDR3: CASRALEAFF. Written as DNA, the CDR3 is TGTGCCAGCAGAGCTTTGGAAGCTTTCTTT.

The genes are TRBV6-1 and TRBJ2-7; no definite D call. Germline V CDR1 and CDR2: MNHNS, SASEGT. The CDR3 is 14 residues long. The V gene lost 0 bases and the J gene lost 1 base, with 7 bases spanning the gap. This CDR3 is CASSEASNSYEQYF. The CDR3, as DNA: TGTGCCAGCAGTGAAGCAAGCAATTCCTACGAGCAGTACTTC.

The V call is TRBV5-8, the J call TRBJ2-7, with D tentatively TRBD2 (6 bases). Germline V gene lookup returns CDR1 SGHTS and CDR2 YDEGEE. Trimming removed 10 bases at V and 9 bases at J, with 17 bases between. This CDR3 has 11 residues. The CDR3 sequence: CAGGGFGGQYF. As DNA, the CDR3 is TGTGCCGGAGGTGGATTCGGGGGGCAGTACTTC.

This clone was counted once. This chain connects TRBV7-9 to TRBJ1-6, with 7 nucleotides matching TRBD1. The trim removed 2 bases at V and 5 bases at J, leaving 3 bases unmatched. Germline V gene lookup returns CDR1 SEHNR and CDR2 FQNEAQ (reference sequence). This CDR3 spans 15 amino acids. The CDR3 is CASSLWDSDNSPLHF. CDR3 sequence (DNA): TGTGCCAGCAGCTTATGGGACAGCGATAATTCACCCCTCCACTTT.

This clone showed up just once. The genes are TRBV21-1 and TRBJ2-5; the D call of TRBD2 is as the table states it, not checked on the DNA. TRBV21-1 represents a pseudogene. The CDR3 consists of 16 residues. The CDR3 nucleotides read TGTGCCAGCAGCAATTCTGGCGGGGGGGCTCAAGAGACCCAGTACTTC. It encodes CASSNSGGGAQETQYF.

The V gene is TRBV5-1, the J gene TRBJ2-7, with 7 nucleotides matching TRBD1. After removal of 0 bases from V and 7 bases from J, the junction contained 4 bases not matched to a gene. This CDR3 has 13 amino acids. The germline CDR1 and CDR2 sequences are SGHRS and YFSETQ. The CDR3 protein is CASSLGSTGEQYF. The CDR3 DNA is TGCGCCAGCAGCTTGGGTTCGACAGGGGAGCAGTACTTC.

This clone was picked up one time. The chain joins TRBV7-6 to TRBJ1-1; 7 bases align to TRBD1. The germline gives CDR1 SGHVS, CDR2 FNYEAQ. Trimming removed 1 base from V and 1 base from J; junction bases left unmatched: 3. The CDR3 runs to 15 residues. In DNA, the CDR3 is TGTGCCAGCAGCTTAGGTCAGGGGGGGAACACTGAAGCTTTCTTT. Its protein product is CASSLGQGGNTEAFF.

The chain joins TRBV2 to TRBJ2-3; no firm D call. The V and J ends lost 6 bases and 2 bases respectively, with 6 bases between them. Germline assignment: CDR1 SNHLY and CDR2 FYNNEI. There are 12 residues in the CDR3. The CDR3 loop reads CASSGYTDTQYF. As DNA, the CDR3 is TGTGCCAGCAGCGGGTACACAGATACGCAGTATTTT.

This rearrangement joins TRBV29-1 to TRBJ2-2; weak D call: TRBD2 (5 bases). Germline CDR1 is SQVTM and CDR2 is ANQGSEA. V lost 7 bases, J lost 3 bases, and 9 bases lay in between. There are 12 residues in the CDR3. The CDR3 loop reads CSAGLYTGELFF. In DNA, the CDR3 is TGCAGCGCCGGACTGTACACCGGGGAGCTGTTTTTT.

Only one count was recorded for this clone. The chain carries TRBV7-9 and TRBJ1-1; no clear D gene. Germline V gene data show CDR1 as SEHNR and CDR2 as FQNEAQ (reference sequence). The CDR3 is 13 residues long. With 5 bases removed from V and 2 bases from J, the gap between germline ends came to 9 bases. CDR3 DNA: TGTGCCAGCAGCCCATTACTAAACACTGAAGCTTTCTTT. Its translation is CASSPLLNTEAFF.

This chain connects TRBV6-1 to TRBJ1-5, with unresolved D. V was pared by 10 bases and J by 9 bases, with 19 bases between. This CDR3 is 13 amino acids long. The germline V gene has CDR1 MNHNS and CDR2 SASEGT. CDR3 bases: TGTGCCATGGCCTGGGCGCCCAATGGGCCCCAGCATTTT. This codes for CAMAWAPNGPQHF.

The chain combines TRBV27 with TRBJ1-2, with 12 nucleotides matching TRBD1. The CDR3 has 15 amino acids. Trimming removed 6 bases from V and 8 bases from J; junction bases left unmatched: 10. Per the germline V gene, CDR1 is MNHEY and CDR2 is SMNVEV (reference sequence). The CDR3 spells CASRRKGQGAGGYTF. The CDR3 nucleotides are TGTGCCAGCAGGAGAAAGGGACAGGGGGCTGGCGGCTACACCTTC.

This clone was seen ten or more times. The V gene is TRBV10-2, the J gene TRBJ1-2; D gene ambiguous. CDR3 length: 13 amino acids. V lost 5 bases, J lost 8 bases, and 15 bases lay in between. Germline V gene lookup returns CDR1 WSHSY and CDR2 SAAADI. For the CDR3, the DNA is TGCGCCAGCAGTCCATTGGGAGATGGGGGCTACACCTTC. Translation: CASSPLGDGGYTF.

Details on this clone: Within the sample, other DNA sequences also encode this same CDR3. The V gene is TRBV18, the J gene TRBJ1-2; 7 bases line up with TRBD1. This CDR3 spans 13 amino acids. J gave up 4 bases and V 4 bases, and 3 bases lay outside the gene matches. Germline V gives CDR1 KGHSH, CDR2 LQKENI. The CDR3 protein is CASSLDRAYGYTF. The CDR3 DNA reads TGTGCCAGCTCACTCGACAGGGCCTATGGCTACACCTTC.

The chain links TRBV4-2 to TRBJ1-4; 12 positions match TRBD1. Germline V lookup: CDR1 LGHNA, CDR2 YNFKEQ. V lost 4 bases and J lost 8; bases outside the gene matches: 8. CDR3 length equals 16 residues. The DNA of the CDR3 is TGTGCCAGCAGCCGATCCGGGACAGGGGGCGGCGAAAAACTGTTTTTT. It specifies CASSRSGTGGGEKLFF.

V and J are TRBV5-6 and TRBJ1-1; D call uncertain. Per germline, CDR1 SGHDT and CDR2 YYEEEE. The CDR3 is 13 amino acids. V lost 4 bases and J lost 6, with 13 bases in between. The CDR3 spells CASSQGRRPEAFF. The CDR3 nucleotides are TGTGCCAGCAGCCAAGGAAGGAGACCTGAAGCTTTCTTT.

The rearrangement uses TRBV5-4 and TRBJ2-7, with TRBD1 identical over 7 bases. The J segment lost 5 bases and the V segment lost 5 bases, leaving 10 bases of the junction unmatched. The CDR3 loop spans 14 amino acids. Germline-derived CDR1 and CDR2 are SGHNT and YYREEE (reference sequence). The CDR3 reads CASRKGWDSDEQYF. The CDR3, as DNA: TGTGCCAGCAGGAAGGGGTGGGACAGCGACGAGCAGTACTTC. The whole variable domain, filled in from reference TRBV5-4 and TRBJ2-7, reads ETGVTQSPTHLIKTRGQQVTLRCSSQSGHNTVSWYQQALGQGPQFIFQYYREEENGRGNFPPRFSGLQFPNYSSELNVNALELDDSALYLCASRKGWDSDEQYFGPGTRLTVT.

J is TRBJ1-2 and V is TRBV10-3; D not resolved. Trimming left V 0 bases short and J 0 bases short, with 8 bases between. The CDR3 has 15 amino acids. Germline CDR1 reads ENHRY; CDR2 reads SYGVKD. The CDR3 sequence: CAISESVSANYGYTF. As DNA, the CDR3 is TGTGCCATCAGTGAGTCAGTGTCAGCTAACTATGGCTACACCTTC.

The CDR3 DNA reads as TGTGCCAGCAGTACTTGGACAAATGGAAACACCATATATTTT. Protein: CASSTWTNGNTIYF. V usage is TRBV6-5 and J usage is TRBJ1-3; perhaps TRBD1 as D (5 bases). The CDR3 runs 14 residues. The V gene's germline CDR1 is MNHEY and CDR2 SVGAGI. Trimming shortened V by 5 bases and J by 3 bases, and 11 bases separated the two germline ends.

This rearrangement joins TRBV4-1 to TRBJ2-7; maybe TRBD2 (6 bases). Trimming shortened V by 1 base and J by 3 bases, and 16 bases separated the two germline ends. Per germline, CDR1 MGHRA and CDR2 YSYEKL. This CDR3 spans 16 amino acids. The DNA of the CDR3 is TGCGCCAGCAGCCAAGGAGCAGGGTCGGAGGGCTACGAGCAGTACTTC. It specifies CASSQGAGSEGYEQYF.

For this clone: One junction end disagrees with the germline gene, perhaps due to a read error. CDR3 sequence reads: CASSPQTATDTQYF. CDR3 DNA: TGTGCTAGCAGCCCCCAGACAGCCACAGATACGCAGTATTTT. The chain carries TRBV7-7 and TRBJ2-3; D might be TRBD1 (5 bases). The CDR3 sequence is 14 residues long. Germline V gene data show CDR1 as SSHAT and CDR2 as FNYEAQ (reference sequence).